This paragraph covers one TCR beta chain sequence. No antigen is known for it. V dropped 5 bases and J dropped 7 bases, with 17 bases sitting between them. The CDR3 has 14 residues. Germline V gene data show CDR1 as PRHDT and CDR2 as FYEKMQ (reference sequence). This entry is derived from a study of cytomegalovirus exposure and HLA in healthy donors. Overall study findings and caveats: According to a subsequent analysis, TCR clusters identified in the first cohort showed a tendency to co-occur across the 110 or so validation repertoires.

Profiling relied on immunoSEQ multiplex PCR, and the TCRdb table lists in-frame clones only, not all of them. The table has some 87,000 clones, around 96% seen once. Sequencing was performed on PBMCs. This clonotype originated in a woman aged 18-30 years in good health and CMV-seronegative. The V call is TRBV13, the J call TRBJ1-2, with D tentatively TRBD1 (5 bases). The CDR3 loop is CASSGAAGRSGYTF. DNA of the CDR3: TGTGCCAGCAGCGGGGCGGCAGGCCGTAGTGGCTACACCTTC.